Shown below are 29 T cell receptor beta chains from a single sample sequenced in a study of T cells in Graves' hyperthyroidism and ophthalmopathy. What was amplified from RNA transcripts were TCR beta CDR3 regions. A first-round RT-PCR of the TCR CDR3 used the HTBI primer set. In TCRdb, the multiplex PCR reads were re-called with MiXCR into one record per CDR3 protein. The sample includes some 770,000 distinct CDR3 sequences, roughly 15% seen only once; the top ten take around 7.7%. The sequenced material came from blood. Every receptor here comes from a man between 18 and 35 years old with Graves' hyperthyroidism.

Ten or more counts support this clonotype. The CDR3 protein is CASSPRTKRETQYF. Written as DNA, the CDR3 is TGTGCCAGCTCACCTCGGACCAAGCGAGAGACCCAGTACTTC. V usage is TRBV18 and J usage is TRBJ2-5; the D is unclear. Germline CDR1 KGHSH, CDR2 LQKENI. The CDR3 consists of 14 residues. Deletions cut 3 bases from V and 4 bases from J, with 12 bases between.

The chain has TRBV5-1 and TRBJ2-3; 10 nucleotides align to TRBD2. CDR3 length: 16 residues. V lost 0 bases, J lost 1 base, and 2 bases stayed unmatched. Germline V gives CDR1 SGHRS, CDR2 YFSETQ. DNA for the CDR3: TGCGCCAGCAGCTTGGATGGGACTAGCGGCACAGATACGCAGTATTTT. Protein sequence: CASSLDGTSGTDTQYF.

CDR3 bases: TGTGCCTGGAGTGCCAGGGCCGCCAGACTAGGCGGTGAGCAGTTCTTC. Translating gives CAWSARAARLGGEQFF. V and J are TRBV30 and TRBJ2-1, with D tentatively TRBD2 (6 bases). Trimming shortened V by 1 base and J by 9 bases, and 22 bases separated the two germline ends. The CDR3 has 16 residues. Germline-derived CDR1 and CDR2 are GTSNPN and SVGIG (reference sequence).

This clonotype was found many times. The chain is built from TRBV11-2 and TRBJ2-2; D is undetermined. V lost 5 bases and J 8 bases, leaving 12 bases between the germline ends. CDR1 and CDR2 from the germline V gene are SGHAT and FQNNGV. The CDR3 covers 13 residues. Here the CDR3 DNA reads TGTGCCAGCAGCCCGGACGCGGCGGGGGAGCTGTTTTTT. Translated: CASSPDAAGELFF.

The table lists this clonotype with many counts. The chain joins TRBV11-2 to TRBJ2-7, with D unclear. The CDR3 has 17 amino acids. Germline CDR1 is SGHAT and CDR2 is FQNNGV. Trimming stripped 5 bases from V and 4 bases from J, with 24 bases between. The CDR3 DNA follows: TGTGCCAGCAGCCGCCTTGTTGGACCCACGAAGGCATACGAGCAGTACTTC. This translates into CASSRLVGPTKAYEQYF.

The rearrangement uses TRBV28 and TRBJ1-4; the D is unclear. This CDR3 is 11 amino acids long. Germline loops: CDR1 MDHEN, CDR2 SYDVKM. V shed 6 bases and J shed 3 bases, with 2 bases lying between them. In nucleotides, the CDR3 is TGTGCCAGCAGCCCTAATGAAAAACTGTTTTTT. Protein sequence: CASSPNEKLFF.

This clonotype was detected a few times. V and J are TRBV24-1 and TRBJ2-1; 12 bases map to TRBD2. Unmatched junction bases numbered 4, after V lost 7 bases and J lost 4 bases. This CDR3 has 15 residues. Germline CDR1 KGHDR, CDR2 SFDVKD. The CDR3: CATSELAGGYNEQFF. CDR3 in DNA: TGTGCCACCAGCGAACTAGCGGGAGGATACAATGAGCAGTTCTTC.

This chain joins TRBV10-3 and TRBJ2-7; D remains unclear. The V end lost 2 bases, the J end lost 2 bases, and 16 bases lay between the germline ends. The CDR3 is 16 amino acids. Germline V gives CDR1 ENHRY, CDR2 SYGVKD. The CDR3 here is CAISERAGLSTYEQYF. CDR3 nucleotide sequence: TGTGCCATCAGTGAGCGGGCAGGCCTTAGCACCTACGAGCAGTACTTC.

This rearrangement joins TRBV10-3 to TRBJ2-6; a possible D gene is TRBD1 (6 bases). This CDR3 is built from 20 residues. Germline V gene lookup returns CDR1 ENHRY and CDR2 SYGVKD. The germline V and J ends were trimmed by 10 bases and 0 bases, with 28 bases remaining between them. The CDR3, as DNA: TGTGCCACAAGATTCAGCCATCCAGGGGCGACGAGCTCTGGGGCCAACGTCCTGACTTTC. Translation gives CATRFSHPGATSSGANVLTF.

A remark on this clonotype: A much larger clone sits a single nucleotide away, making a read error possible. The genes are TRBV28 and TRBJ1-5; possibly TRBD1 for D (6 bases). V dropped 10 bases and J dropped 5 bases, with 21 bases sitting between them. CDR1 is MDHEN, CDR2 SYDVKM, per germline. This CDR3 has 15 residues. CDR3 sequence reads: CATYKYRDSDQPQHF. The CDR3, as DNA: TGTGCCACTTATAAGTACAGGGATAGTGATCAGCCCCAGCATTTT. The full variable domain, in which reference TRBV28 and TRBJ1-5 provide the parts outside the CDR3, is DVKVTQSSRYLVKRTGEKVFLECVQDMDHENMFWYRQDPGLGLRLIYFSYDVKMKEKGDIPEGYSVSREKKERFSLILESASTNQTSMYLCATYKYRDSDQPQHFGDGTRLSIL.

This clonotype was observed a single time. The gene calls are TRBV29-1 and TRBJ1-1; the D is unclear. The V end lost 0 bases, the J end lost 5 bases, and 7 bases lay between the germline ends. CDR1 and CDR2 from the germline V gene are SQVTM and ANQGSEA. The CDR3 loop spans 12 amino acids. The CDR3 loop reads CSVEEGITEAFF. The CDR3 DNA reads TGCAGCGTTGAAGAGGGGATAACTGAAGCTTTCTTT.

This clonotype was counted many times. The chain has TRBV27 and TRBJ2-5; D might be TRBD1 (6 bases). The V gene's germline CDR1 is MNHEY and CDR2 SMNVEV (reference sequence). The CDR3 is 13 amino acids. V lost 6 bases and J lost 4, with 12 bases in between. CDR3 nucleotide sequence: TGTGCCAGCAGCCAACAGGGTTTAGAGACCCAGTACTTC. It specifies CASSQQGLETQYF.

To note about this clonotype: A read error may be the cause here, since a much bigger clone is one base away. V gene TRBV28 combines with J gene TRBJ2-7, with 8 bases aligning to TRBD2. The better agreement between TRBJ2-1 and the DNA end casts doubt on the J call. The CDR3 sequence is 13 residues long. Germline CDR1 and CDR2: MDHEN and SYDVKM. The CDR3 is CASKVAGNYEQFF. CDR3 nucleotide sequence: TGTGCCAGCAAGGTAGCGGGAAACTACGAGCAGTTCTTC.

The chain has TRBV6-1 and TRBJ1-2, with TRBD1 as a possible D gene (5 bases). The CDR3 is made up of 14 amino acids. Germline loops: CDR1 MNHNS, CDR2 SASEGT. Trimming pared 6 bases from V and 2 bases from J, leaving 13 bases between. CDR3 sequence: CASSPWGENYGYTF. DNA for the CDR3: TGTGCCAGCAGCCCCTGGGGGGAGAACTATGGCTACACCTTC.

The table lists this clonotype with a few counts. V usage is TRBV18 and J usage is TRBJ1-2; no clear D. Per germline, CDR1 KGHSH and CDR2 LQKENI. The ends were cut back, 0 bases at V and 8 bases at J, with 13 bases in the middle. The CDR3 runs to 14 residues. The CDR3: CASSPPLPGVGYTF. DNA for the CDR3: TGTGCCAGCTCACCACCTTTGCCTGGGGTCGGCTACACCTTC.

The table lists this clonotype with many counts. The rearrangement joins TRBV18 to TRBJ2-1, with D possibly TRBD2 on 6 matching bases. V was pared by 2 bases and J by 7 bases, with 12 bases between. From germline, CDR1 is KGHSH and CDR2 LQKENI. The CDR3 is 14 residues long. This chain's CDR3 is CASSPKGLGNEQFF. In DNA form, the CDR3 reads TGTGCCAGCTCACCAAAGGGACTCGGGAATGAGCAGTTCTTC.

In its sample, this clonotype was seen many times. CDR3 DNA: TGTGCCAGCAGTCCCTCGGGAGGGAGGGCCAATCAGCCCCAGCATTTT. Encoded protein: CASSPSGGRANQPQHF. The chain couples TRBV12-3 or TRBV12-4 to TRBJ1-5; D gene unclear. The CDR3 is made up of 16 amino acids. V was trimmed by 5 bases and J by 3 bases, leaving 17 bases between them.

This clonotype came up a few times. This chain connects TRBV2 to TRBJ1-4, with unresolved D. CDR1 and CDR2 from the germline V gene are SNHLY and FYNNEI. Trimming took off 2 bases at V and 5 bases at J, with 9 bases between the two ends. The CDR3 runs to 14 residues. This CDR3 reads CASSERRYNEKLFF. The DNA of the CDR3 is TGTGCCAGCAGTGAACGTCGGTACAATGAAAAACTGTTTTTT.

The sample holds many counts of this clonotype. The chain recombines TRBV15 with TRBJ2-7; the D is unclear. This CDR3 has 15 residues. Trimming pared 0 bases from V and 2 bases from J, leaving 11 bases between. Germline CDR1 and CDR2: LNHNV and YYDKDF (reference sequence). CDR3 in DNA: TGTGCCACCAGCAGAGATAGGAACTCAGCCTACGAGCAGTACTTC. Translated: CATSRDRNSAYEQYF.

There are a few counts of this clonotype. The CDR3 DNA reads TGTGCCAGCAGCTTTGGGGTTCACTACGAGCAGTACTTC. It yields the protein CASSFGVHYEQYF. The chain combines TRBV7-8 with TRBJ2-7; D not resolved. The CDR3 length is 13 residues. Trimming took 3 bases from V and 3 from J, leaving 9 bases between them. Germline V gene lookup returns CDR1 SGHVS and CDR2 FQNEAQ.

This clonotype was seen ten or more times. This chain joins TRBV27 and TRBJ1-5, with 8 bases matching TRBD1. The CDR3 covers 13 residues. V trimming: 10 bases; J trimming: 2 bases; junction bases outside the gene matches: 4. CDR1 is MNHEY and CDR2 is SMNVEV in the germline V gene (reference sequence). In nucleotides, the CDR3 is TGTGCCACCAGGGGGCAAGGCAATCAGCCCCAGCATTTT. Translated, it gives CATRGQGNQPQHF.

This clonotype has ten or more counts. The rearrangement uses TRBV18 and TRBJ1-2, with D tentatively TRBD1 (5 bases). Germline V gene data show CDR1 as KGHSH and CDR2 as LQKENI. CDR3 length: 16 amino acids. V was cut by 1 base and J by 6 bases, with 18 bases left in between. CDR3 in DNA: TGTGCCAGCTCACCACTAGGGGATTCCATGGACCATGGCTACACCTTC. Translating it yields CASSPLGDSMDHGYTF.

This chain connects TRBV6-1 to TRBJ1-2; D is possibly TRBD1 (6 bases). V lost 4 bases and J lost 2, with 11 bases in between. Germline V CDR1 and CDR2: MNHNS, SASEGT. The CDR3 has 14 amino acids. The CDR3 here is CASSVRTANYGYTF. The CDR3 coding sequence is TGTGCCAGCAGTGTCCGGACAGCGAACTATGGCTACACCTTC.

This clonotype was picked up many times. The chain employs TRBV19 and TRBJ2-5; D remains ambiguous. Germline-derived CDR1 and CDR2 are LNHDA and SQIVND (reference sequence). Trimming stripped 3 bases from V and 7 bases from J, with 18 bases between. CDR3 size: 15 residues. Here the CDR3 DNA reads TGTGCCAGTAGTATGCGCGCCTCGATGGAGCGGACCCAGTACTTC. Protein: CASSMRASMERTQYF.

This clonotype came up many times. The chain employs TRBV7-3 and TRBJ2-7; D gene unclear. Germline loops: CDR1 SGHTA, CDR2 FQGTGA. The CDR3 has 13 amino acids. V lost 10 bases to trimming and J lost 4 bases, with 17 bases between them. This CDR3 reads CANTQPERYEQYF. The CDR3 nucleotides read TGTGCCAACACCCAGCCGGAGAGATACGAGCAGTACTTC.

The genes are TRBV28 and TRBJ2-7; 9 positions agree with TRBD1. The CDR3 runs 16 residues. Unmatched junction bases numbered 8, after V lost 5 bases and J lost 0 bases. Germline CDR1 is MDHEN and CDR2 is SYDVKM. The DNA for the CDR3 is TGTGCCAGCAGTATGACGGGACAGGGATTCTCCTACGAGCAGTACTTC. Amino acid sequence: CASSMTGQGFSYEQYF.

This clonotype appeared many times. The rearrangement joins TRBV18 to TRBJ1-2; D remains ambiguous. Germline V gene sequence: CDR1 KGHSH, CDR2 LQKENI. Trimming cost V 2 bases and J 4 bases, with 8 bases left between them. The CDR3 is 13 amino acids. The CDR3 nucleotides read TGTGCCAGCTCACCATCGGCGGCCTATGGCTACACCTTC. Translation gives CASSPSAAYGYTF.

A few counts support this clonotype. The V gene is TRBV12-5, the J gene TRBJ2-2; D is uncertain. V lost 6 bases to trimming and J lost 6 bases, with 8 bases between them. The germline V gene has CDR1 LGHNT and CDR2 FRNRAP. The CDR3 loop spans 12 amino acids. This chain's CDR3 is CASGPGAGELFF. The CDR3 nucleotides read TGTGCTAGTGGACCGGGTGCCGGGGAGCTGTTTTTT.

Concerning this clonotype: No DNA is shown, since the ends of the CDR3 on it are uncertain; the CDR3 is the one TCRdb lists. V usage is TRBV11-2 and J usage is TRBJ1-1. Per germline, CDR1 SGHAT and CDR2 FQNNGV. The CDR3 totals 14 residues, both ends included. CDR3 amino acids: CASSSLDKNTEAFF.